This TCR beta chain was identified during a study of T cells and Merkel cell carcinoma outcomes. Only one count was recorded for this clone. What it recognizes is unknown. The CDR3 is 15 residues long. V shed 5 bases, J shed 9 bases, and the junction held 11 bases outside the gene matches. Looked up from germline, CDR1 is SEHNR and CDR2 is FQNEAQ (reference sequence). Study-wide points: Merkel cell carcinoma outcomes were reportedly predicted by repertoire and T-cell density.

TCRdb's copy holds only in-frame clones and misses some; the assay was immunoSEQ multiplex PCR. The data show about 15,000 clones, 75% to 85% seen once. The V call is TRBV7-9, the J call TRBJ2-3, with 10 bases that match TRBD2. The sample taken for sequencing was tumor tissue from Merkel cell carcinoma. The source is a human donor with Merkel cell carcinoma. CDR3 DNA: TGTGCCAGCAGCGGACTAGCGGATACAATACGGACGCAGTATTTT. Protein sequence: CASSGLADTIRTQYF.